A selection of T cell receptor beta chains follows, all from one sample in a study of PD-1 blockade in classical Hodgkin lymphoma. Produced via immunoSEQ multiplex PCR; TCRdb's table is partial and in-frame only. In the table there are roughly 100,000 clones, roughly 90% of which are singletons. The sample in question was peripheral blood mononuclear cells (PBMCs), obtained before the fourth cycle of nivolumab. These receptors all stem from a human donor with classical Hodgkin lymphoma. Each CDR3 is given with its conserved first and last residue. D genes are given only for firm matches. The listing skips clone size in some rows; elsewhere it reads once, few, many or a size class.

D gene,V gene,clone size,J gene,CDR3 length,CDR3 protein,CDR3 DNA
NA,TRBV19,few,TRBJ1-3,17,CASSALNRASSGNTIYF,TGTGCCAGTAGTGCTCTAAACAGGGCGAGCTCTGGAAACACCATATATTTT
TRBD2,TRBV18,few,TRBJ2-7,15,CASSPGLAGTYEQYF,TGTGCCAGCTCGCCGGGACTAGCGGGAACCTACGAGCAGTACTTC
TRBD1,TRBV27,NA,TRBJ1-4,23,CASSLSRERGWAGGLIGSEKLFF,TGTGCCAGCAGTTTATCGAGGGAACGCGGCTGGGCAGGGGGCTTAATTGGGAGTGAAAAACTGTTTTTT
TRBD2,TRBV27,NA,TRBJ2-3,16,CASSPLAGVLTDTQYF,TGTGCCAGCAGTCCCCTCGCGGGAGTTTTGACAGATACGCAGTATTTT
NA,TRBV30,NA,TRBJ1-5,16,CAWSVRAGGLLGPQHF,TGTGCCTGGAGTGTACGCGCAGGAGGGCTGCTTGGGCCCCAGCATTTT
TRBD2,TRBV7-2,NA,TRBJ2-5,19,CASSFPSGSGRPRGETQYF,TGTGCCAGCAGCTTTCCGTCTGGTAGCGGGAGGCCGCGGGGGGAGACCCAGTACTTC
TRBD2,TRBV4-1,NA,TRBJ2-3,17,CASSQTQTSGSTDTQYF,TGCGCCAGCAGCCAGACCCAGACTAGCGGGAGCACAGATACGCAGTATTTT
TRBD2,TRBV27,NA,TRBJ2-7,14,CASSFTGGTYEQYF,TGTGCCAGCAGTTTTACGGGAGGAACCTACGAGCAGTACTTC
NA,TRBV4-1,NA,TRBJ1-1,18,CASSQDGGTFGGGTEAFF,TGCGCCAGCAGCCAAGATGGAGGGACCTTTGGGGGAGGAACTGAAGCTTTCTTT
NA,TRBV18,NA,TRBJ2-7,12,CASSPTHNEQYF,TGTGCCAGCTCACCAACACATAACGAGCAGTACTTC
NA,TRBV13,NA,TRBJ2-1,15,CASSQGRDTYNEQFF,TGTGCCAGCAGCCAAGGGCGGGACACCTACAATGAGCAGTTCTTC
TRBD2,TRBV28,NA,TRBJ2-7,13,CAHQREVLGEQYF,TGTGCCCACCAGCGGGAGGTCTTAGGGGAGCAGTACTTC
NA,TRBV6-5,NA,TRBJ2-7,14,CASSYNWGADEQYF,TGTGCCAGCAGTTACAACTGGGGGGCGGATGAGCAGTACTTC
NA,TRBV27,NA,TRBJ1-1,13,CASKGFLDTEAFF,TGTGCCAGTAAGGGCTTTCTGGACACTGAAGCTTTCTTT
TRBD1,TRBV18,NA,TRBJ2-1,17,CASSLSPGTGVSNEQFF,TGTGCCAGCTCACTTAGCCCCGGGACAGGGGTAAGCAATGAGCAGTTCTTC
NA,TRBV6-1,once,TRBJ1-2,13,CASSHSGDYGYTF,TGTGCCAGCAGTCACTCAGGGGACTATGGCTACACCTTC
TRBD1,TRBV7-2,NA,TRBJ2-1,15,CASSLRQGAWNEQFF,TGTGCCAGCAGCTTAAGACAGGGGGCGTGGAATGAGCAGTTCTTC
TRBD1,TRBV6-1,NA,TRBJ2-5,14,CASRYRGVQETQYF,TGTGCCAGCAGGTACAGGGGGGTCCAAGAGACCCAGTACTTC
NA,TRBV5-5,NA,TRBJ1-5,16,CASSRTPGTLNQPQHF,TGTGCCAGCAGCCGAACTCCAGGGACCCTCAATCAGCCCCAGCATTTT
TRBD1,TRBV15,NA,TRBJ2-7,15,CATSSHRGPTYEQYF,TGTGCCACCAGCTCTCACAGGGGGCCCACCTACGAGCAGTACTTC
NA,TRBV5-1,NA,TRBJ2-5,15,CASSPGTPTLETQYF,TGCGCCAGCAGCCCCGGGACCCCGACTCTGGAGACCCAGTACTTC